Below, 27 T cell receptor beta chains from the same sample are listed, as sequenced in a study of shared clonotypes between healthy human individuals. TCRdb's table, derived via immunoSEQ multiplex PCR, lists solely in-frame clones and lacks some. The table has about 2.4 million clones, 93% seen once; the top ten hold around 0.4%. Sequencing was carried out using naive CD4+ T cells from PBMCs. The subset was: CD45RA+ positively selected. The receptor set was obtained from a man younger than 35 in good health. Some clones in this sample may be carry-over from other donors' samples.

In regard to this clone: Other DNA sequences from this sample encode an identical CDR3 as well. V usage is TRBV4-1 and J usage is TRBJ2-2, with TRBD2 identical over 10 bases. The CDR3 spans 16 residues. V lost 4 bases and J lost 1; bases outside the gene matches: 3. The germline CDR1 and CDR2 sequences are MGHRA and YSYEKL. CDR3 in amino acids: CASSLRTSGNTGELFF. CDR3 DNA: TGCGCCAGCAGCCTACGGACTAGCGGGAACACCGGGGAGCTGTTTTTT.

Regarding this clone: Additional DNA sequences in this sample encode the identical CDR3. The gene calls are TRBV6-5 and TRBJ2-7, with 11 nucleotides matching TRBD1. The CDR3 spans 14 residues. J gave up 4 bases and V 2 bases, and 1 base lay outside the gene matches. Germline V lookup: CDR1 MNHEY, CDR2 SVGAGI. The CDR3 loop reads CASSYRDRGYEQYF. The CDR3 bases are TGTGCCAGCAGTTACAGGGACAGGGGGTACGAGCAGTACTTC.

The V call is TRBV1, the J call TRBJ1-4; the table's D call, TRBD1, has no DNA check behind it. TRBV1 is a recognized pseudogene. The CDR3 extends over 17 amino acids. Here the CDR3 DNA reads TGCACCAGCAGCCAAGGGGGACAGGGGGCGAATAATGAAAAACTGTTTTTT. It yields the protein CTSSQGGQGANNEKLFF.

The chain is built from TRBV15 and TRBJ1-5, with D hard to call. The ends were cut back, 5 bases at V and 0 bases at J, with 11 bases in the middle. This CDR3 has 15 residues. The germline gives CDR1 LNHNV, CDR2 YYDKDF (reference sequence). This CDR3 is CATSYEGDSNQPQHF. The CDR3 DNA reads TGTGCCACCAGCTACGAAGGTGATAGCAATCAGCCCCAGCATTTT.

This chain connects TRBV11-2 to TRBJ2-3; D ambiguous. Germline V gene lookup returns CDR1 SGHAT and CDR2 FQNNGV. The CDR3 length is 13 residues. V was clipped by 1 base and J by 4 bases, with 6 bases between them. CDR3 nucleotides: TGTGCCAGCAGCTTAGTGGTTTCAGATACGCAGTATTTT. Protein sequence: CASSLVVSDTQYF.

As concerns this clone: This CDR3 is also generated by other DNA sequences in the sample. The chain joins TRBV10-3 to TRBJ2-3; D might be TRBD2 (6 bases). Germline V gives CDR1 ENHRY, CDR2 SYGVKD. The CDR3 spans 16 residues. V was trimmed by 3 bases and J by 1 base, leaving 14 bases between them. The CDR3 region is CAISDPRGGGTDTQYF. CDR3 sequence (DNA): TGTGCCATCAGTGATCCCCGTGGCGGGGGCACAGATACGCAGTATTTT.

V gene TRBV28 combines with J gene TRBJ1-1; D is unresolved. Trimming removed 1 base at V and 3 bases at J, with 12 bases between. The germline V gene encodes CDR1 MDHEN and CDR2 SYDVKM. The CDR3 sequence is 15 residues long. CDR3 nucleotide sequence: TGTGCCAGCAGTTTATTAGGAGGGAGCGACACTGAAGCTTTCTTT. This sequence encodes CASSLLGGSDTEAFF.

This rearrangement joins TRBV25-1 to TRBJ2-5, with 10 bases aligning to TRBD1. Germline lookup yields CDR1 MGHDK and CDR2 SYGVNS. V shed 7 bases and J 11 bases; nucleotides not matched to a gene: 10. CDR3 length equals 13 residues. Here the CDR3 reads CASTRQGAYEQYF. The CDR3 DNA reads TGTGCCAGCACCCGACAGGGGGCGTATGAGCAGTACTTC.

This rearrangement joins TRBV30 to TRBJ2-1; maybe TRBD2 (5 bases). Looked up from germline, CDR1 is GTSNPN and CDR2 is SVGIG (reference sequence). V dropped 1 base and J dropped 0 bases, with 10 bases sitting between them. The CDR3 runs 15 residues. This CDR3 is CAWSADFTSYNEQFF. CDR3 coding DNA: TGTGCCTGGAGTGCGGACTTTACCTCCTACAATGAGCAGTTCTTC.

This chain connects TRBV5-1 to TRBJ2-2; D ambiguous. CDR1 is SGHRS, CDR2 YFSETQ, per germline. The CDR3 runs to 15 residues. Trimming pared 1 base from V and 4 bases from J, leaving 11 bases between. The CDR3 DNA reads TGCGCCAGCAGCTTGAGAACGCGGCGCACCGGGGAGCTGTTTTTT. Translating gives CASSLRTRRTGELFF. Full variable domain (rest looked up from reference TRBV5-1 and TRBJ2-2): KAGVTQTPRYLIKTRGQQVTLSCSPISGHRSVSWYQQTPGQGLQFLFEYFSETQRNKGNFPGRFSGRQFSNSRSEMNVSTLELGDSALYLCASSLRTRRTGELFFGEGSRLTVL.

The chain recombines TRBV5-1 with TRBJ1-2; D gene uncertain. Germline loops: CDR1 SGHRS, CDR2 YFSETQ. There are 13 residues in the CDR3. Deletions cut 4 bases from V and 2 bases from J, with 9 bases between. The CDR3 DNA reads TGCGCCAGCAGCCCGGACGGGAACTATGGCTACACCTTC. This codes for CASSPDGNYGYTF. The full variable domain, its missing parts supplied by reference TRBV5-1 and TRBJ1-2, is KAGVTQTPRYLIKTRGQQVTLSCSPISGHRSVSWYQQTPGQGLQFLFEYFSETQRNKGNFPGRFSGRQFSNSRSEMNVSTLELGDSALYLCASSPDGNYGYTFGSGTRLTVV.

As to this clone: It may be a read error: a sequence one base away is much more abundant. CDR3 nucleotides: TGTGCCAGCAGTTACTACGAGCAGTACTTC. Translating it yields CASSYYEQYF. V and J are TRBV28 and TRBJ2-7, with D hard to call. CDR1 and CDR2 from the germline V gene are MDHEN and SYDVKM. V lost 4 bases, J lost 3 bases, and 1 base lay in between. The CDR3 extends over 10 amino acids.

This clone was recorded only once. The rearrangement joins TRBV20-1 to TRBJ2-1; D possibly corresponds to TRBD2 (5 bases). The V and J ends lost 4 bases and 13 bases respectively, with 11 bases between them. The length of the CDR3 is 10 residues. Germline CDR1 DFQATT, CDR2 SNEGSKA (reference sequence). CDR3 in DNA: TGCAGTGCTACGCGGACTTCACAGTTCTTC. Translating it yields CSATRTSQFF.

V and J are TRBV12-2 and TRBJ1-5. TRBV12-2 is termed a pseudogene. This CDR3 has 14 residues. For the CDR3, the DNA is TGTGCAAGTCGCTTAGAGGTCGGGCCCCCCGCCCAGCATTTT. As protein: CASRLEVGPPAQHF.

The chain uses TRBV4-1 and TRBJ1-2; D is ambiguous. The germline V and J ends were trimmed by 1 base and 2 bases, with 14 bases remaining between them. Per germline, CDR1 MGHRA and CDR2 YSYEKL. The CDR3 spans 16 residues. In nucleotides, the CDR3 is TGCGCCAGCAGCCAAGGCGGCCAGGTTAAGAACTATGGCTACACCTTC. It specifies CASSQGGQVKNYGYTF.

The chain is built from TRBV25-1 and TRBJ1-2; D not resolved. In germline, CDR1 is MGHDK, CDR2 SYGVNS. The CDR3 sequence is 13 residues long. The V and J ends lost 3 bases and 5 bases respectively, with 10 bases between them. CDR3 residues: CASSDSSRYGYTF. CDR3 DNA: TGTGCCAGCAGTGATTCATCAAGATATGGCTACACCTTC.

To note about this clone: A read error may explain this, as a much larger clone is one base away. This sample also contains other DNA sequences that code for the same CDR3. V gene TRBV27 combines with J gene TRBJ2-2; D unresolved. Germline V gene data show CDR1 as MNHEY and CDR2 as SMNVEV (reference sequence). This CDR3 has 12 residues. V was shortened by 5 bases and J by 2 bases, with 3 bases between the two germline ends. DNA of the CDR3: TGTGCCAGCAGTCTAAACACCGGGGAGCTGTTTTTT. This gives the protein CASSLNTGELFF.

This clone was recorded a few times. This chain joins TRBV9 and TRBJ1-1; TRBD1 agrees at 8 bases. J lost 6 bases, V lost 1 base, and 5 bases had no gene match. The germline V gene encodes CDR1 SGDLS and CDR2 YYNGEE. The CDR3 loop spans 14 amino acids. The CDR3 DNA sequence: TGTGCCAGCAGCGTAACCAGGACAGGGCCTGAAGCTTTCTTT. Protein sequence: CASSVTRTGPEAFF.

V usage is TRBV19 and J usage is TRBJ1-5; no clear D gene. Germline V gives CDR1 LNHDA, CDR2 SQIVND (reference sequence). Trimming took 2 bases from V and 5 from J, leaving 7 bases between them. The CDR3 is 13 residues long. The CDR3 loop is CASSIMADQPQHF. CDR3 DNA: TGTGCCAGTAGTATAATGGCGGATCAGCCCCAGCATTTT.

The chain joins TRBV10-3 to TRBJ2-2; the D gene could be TRBD1 or TRBD2 (5 bases each). Germline assignment: CDR1 ENHRY and CDR2 SYGVKD. The CDR3 totals 16 residues. Deletions cut 10 bases from V and 1 base from J, with 19 bases between. CDR3 region: CATRPPERGNTGELFF. CDR3 bases: TGTGCCACCAGGCCCCCTGAGAGGGGGAACACCGGGGAGCTGTTTTTT.

The chain links TRBV7-3 to TRBJ2-1; D is uncertain. The CDR3 is 11 residues long. The V gene's germline CDR1 is SGHTA and CDR2 FQGTGA. V was cut by 4 bases and J by 9 bases, with 7 bases left in between. The CDR3 spells CASSSGAEQFF. CDR3 sequence (DNA): TGTGCCAGCAGCTCAGGTGCTGAGCAGTTCTTC.

The V and J genes are TRBV12-1 and TRBJ2-1; TRBD2 is the table's D call, not checked against the DNA. TRBV12-1 is termed a pseudogene. CDR3 length: 17 residues. Written as DNA, the CDR3 is TGTGCCAGCAGCTGCCCCTGGACTAGCGGCTCCTACAATGAGCAGTTCTTC. It codes for CASSCPWTSGSYNEQFF.

The chain carries TRBV28 and TRBJ1-5; D uncertain. V was pared by 8 bases and J by 5 bases, with 16 bases between. The CDR3 runs 14 residues. Germline loops: CDR1 MDHEN, CDR2 SYDVKM. The CDR3 nucleotides are TGTGCCAGCGCAAATCAGGTGATCTATCAGCCCCAGCATTTT. Protein product: CASANQVIYQPQHF.

This chain joins TRBV2 and TRBJ2-3; D is possibly TRBD2 (5 bases). This CDR3 is 13 amino acids long. Germline V gene sequence: CDR1 SNHLY, CDR2 FYNNEI. Trimming removed 5 bases at V and 5 bases at J, with 11 bases between. CDR3 protein: CASSSEAGDTQYF. The CDR3 DNA follows: TGTGCCAGCAGTTCGGAGGCGGGAGATACGCAGTATTTT.

The chain uses TRBV27 and TRBJ2-3, with D possibly TRBD1 on 5 matching bases. The CDR3 totals 14 residues. The ends were cut back, 3 bases at V and 4 bases at J, with 11 bases in the middle. The germline CDR1 and CDR2 sequences are MNHEY and SMNVEV (reference sequence). The CDR3 loop is CASSFTWGPDTQYF. The CDR3 region has the DNA TGTGCCAGCAGTTTTACGTGGGGCCCAGATACGCAGTATTTT.

This clone turned up a few times. The chain is built from TRBV10-1 and TRBJ1-1; D gene ambiguous. V dropped 4 bases and J dropped 5 bases, with 11 bases sitting between them. The CDR3 consists of 13 residues. Looked up from germline, CDR1 is WNHNN and CDR2 is SYGVQD (reference sequence). The CDR3 bases are TGCGCCAGCAGTGCTAACCTGGGGACTGAAGCTTTCTTT. Encoded protein: CASSANLGTEAFF.

V gene TRBV9 combines with J gene TRBJ2-2; D is perhaps TRBD1 or TRBD2 (5 bases each). Trimming left V 4 bases short and J 4 bases short, with 23 bases between. Germline-derived CDR1 and CDR2 are SGDLS and YYNGEE. The CDR3 is 18 residues long. The CDR3 DNA follows: TGTGCCAGCAGCCCCCGGTTACCGAGGGGCCGGGTCACCGGGGAGCTGTTTTTT. This sequence encodes CASSPRLPRGRVTGELFF.